The source of this TCR beta chain is a study of T-cell reconstitution after alpha-beta-depleted transplantation in children (TCRdb year 2016). General notes on the study: Using TCR repertoire profiling, the study followed T-cell immune reconstitution in a quantitative way in children after TCRalphabeta/CD19-depleted allogeneic hematopoietic cell transplantation. General findings and caveats noted by the study authors: Apparently early alphabetaT-cell count recovery about two months after transplant reportedly relied on only several hundred rapidly expanded clones derived from non-depleted graft cells. The high TCRbeta diversity at day 60 in some patients was ascribed to recipient T cells and intrathymic progenitors that had survived conditioning. Hyperexpanded clone frequencies declined over subsequent months; after one year, T-cell counts and TCRbeta diversity were mostly attributed to newly produced T cells.

Comment on this clonotype: Its antigen is not yet known. This could be a read error, since a much larger clone is one nucleotide away.

The library relied on PCR. The sequencer listed for this sample is Illumina HiSeq 2500. TCR library preparation used molecular barcoding, with unique molecular identifiers applied to normalize quantification of the TCRbeta repertoire. Starting from the raw public reads, TCRdb applied fastp trimming at Q25, assembled clones with MiXCR and retained in-frame beta chains. Identical CDR3 proteins give one entry, which carries the most common genes and DNA. The sample has hundreds of thousands of distinct CDR3 sequences on record, 10% to 15% of them singletons. The ten largest make up approximately 0.8% of the sample. The treatment or condition label for this specimen denotes: allogeneic hematopoietic cell transplantation with graft depleted of TCRalphabeta T cells and CD19 B cells. Transplant recipients were children who received TCRalphabeta/CD19-depleted allogeneic hematopoietic cell grafts. This receptor was taken from a girl aged 2 to 9 with congenital amegakaryocytic thrombocytopenia, due to receive a stem cell transplant. The sample was PBMCs, taken before TCRalphabeta/CD19-depleted stem cell transplant.

This receptor has the CDR3 CASSLRSGALHVQFF. The nucleotide sequence reads as follows: TGTGCCAGCAGCTTGCGTTCCGGGGCCCTACATGTGCAGTTCTTC. The chain uses TRBV5-4 and TRBJ2-1; the D element might be TRBD1 or TRBD2, as each aligns at 5 bases. Looking up the germline V gene (reference sequence) yields CDR1 SGHNT and CDR2 YYREEE. The CDR3 sequence holds 15 residues, the cysteine and phenylalanine included. Only the CDR3 DNA stays, 45 bases, in frame from base 1. V lost 1 base and J lost 12 bases; the stretch between them is 20 bases long.